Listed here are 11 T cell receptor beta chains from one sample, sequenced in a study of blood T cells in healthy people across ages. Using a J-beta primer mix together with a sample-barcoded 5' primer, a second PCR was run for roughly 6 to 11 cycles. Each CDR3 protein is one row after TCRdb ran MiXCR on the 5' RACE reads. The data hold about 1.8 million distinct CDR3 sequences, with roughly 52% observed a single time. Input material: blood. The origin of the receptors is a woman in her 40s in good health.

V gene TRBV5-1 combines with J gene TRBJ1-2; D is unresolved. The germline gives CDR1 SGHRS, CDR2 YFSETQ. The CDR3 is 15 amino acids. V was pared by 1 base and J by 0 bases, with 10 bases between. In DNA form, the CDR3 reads TGCGCCAGCAGCTTGAACAGCCTAGCTAACTATGGCTACACCTTC. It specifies CASSLNSLANYGYTF.

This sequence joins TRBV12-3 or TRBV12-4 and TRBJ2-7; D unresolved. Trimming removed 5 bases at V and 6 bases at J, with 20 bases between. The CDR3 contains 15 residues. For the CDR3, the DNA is TGTGCCAGCAGTGATAGTGTCGGTCCTAAATTCGAGCAGTACTTC. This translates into CASSDSVGPKFEQYF.

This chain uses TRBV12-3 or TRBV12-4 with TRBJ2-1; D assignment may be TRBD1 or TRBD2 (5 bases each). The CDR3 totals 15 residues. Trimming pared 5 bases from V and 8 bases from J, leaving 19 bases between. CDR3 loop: CASSLQGGTRDEQFF. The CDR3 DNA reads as TGTGCCAGCAGTCTCCAAGGTGGGACCCGCGATGAGCAGTTCTTC.

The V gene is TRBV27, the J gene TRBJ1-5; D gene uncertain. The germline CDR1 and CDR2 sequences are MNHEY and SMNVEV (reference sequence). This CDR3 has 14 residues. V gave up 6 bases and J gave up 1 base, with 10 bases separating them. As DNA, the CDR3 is TGTGCCAGCAGCGAAGGAAGCAGCAATCAGCCCCAGCATTTT. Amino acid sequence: CASSEGSSNQPQHF.

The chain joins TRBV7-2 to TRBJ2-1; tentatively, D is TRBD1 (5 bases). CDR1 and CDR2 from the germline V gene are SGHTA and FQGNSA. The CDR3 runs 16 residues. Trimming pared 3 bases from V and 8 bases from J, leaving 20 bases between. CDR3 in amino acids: CASSFGSPTGSYEQFF. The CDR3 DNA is TGTGCCAGCAGCTTCGGCAGTCCCACAGGATCCTATGAGCAGTTCTTC.

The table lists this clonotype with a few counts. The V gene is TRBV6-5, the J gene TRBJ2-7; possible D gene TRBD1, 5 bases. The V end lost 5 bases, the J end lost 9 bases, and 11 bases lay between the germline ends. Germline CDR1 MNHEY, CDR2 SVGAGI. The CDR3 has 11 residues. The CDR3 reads CASSTGAWQYF. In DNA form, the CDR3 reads TGTGCCAGCAGTACAGGTGCGTGGCAGTACTTC.

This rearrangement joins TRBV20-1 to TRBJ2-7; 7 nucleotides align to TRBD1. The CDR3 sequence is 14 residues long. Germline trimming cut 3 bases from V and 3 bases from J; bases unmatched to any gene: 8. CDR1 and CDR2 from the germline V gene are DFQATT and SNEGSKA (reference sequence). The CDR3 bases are TGCAGTGCTAGGATCGACAGGGATGTCTACGAGCAGTACTTC. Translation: CSARIDRDVYEQYF.

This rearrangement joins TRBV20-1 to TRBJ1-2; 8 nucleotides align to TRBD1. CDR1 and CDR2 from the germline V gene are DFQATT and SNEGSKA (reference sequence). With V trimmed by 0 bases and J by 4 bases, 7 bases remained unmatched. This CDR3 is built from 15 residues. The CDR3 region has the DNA TGCAGTGCTAGAGATCGTGGCCAGGGGGCCTATGGCTACACCTTC. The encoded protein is CSARDRGQGAYGYTF.

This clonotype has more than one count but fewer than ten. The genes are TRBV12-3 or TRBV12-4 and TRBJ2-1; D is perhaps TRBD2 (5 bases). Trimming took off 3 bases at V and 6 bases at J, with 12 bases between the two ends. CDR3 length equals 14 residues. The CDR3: CASSLVAGTNEQFF. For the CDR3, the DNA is TGTGCCAGCAGTTTGGTCGCGGGTACCAATGAGCAGTTCTTC.

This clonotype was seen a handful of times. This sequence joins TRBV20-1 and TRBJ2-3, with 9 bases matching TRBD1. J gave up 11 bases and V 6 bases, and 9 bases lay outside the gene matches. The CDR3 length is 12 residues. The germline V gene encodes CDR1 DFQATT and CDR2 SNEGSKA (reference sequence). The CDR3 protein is CSAWGQGVLQYF. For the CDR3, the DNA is TGCAGTGCCTGGGGACAGGGAGTGCTGCAGTATTTT.

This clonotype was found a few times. The CDR3 nucleotides are TGCGCCAGCAGCCAAGATCGAGGCAGAGTATACGAGCAGTACTTC. Protein sequence: CASSQDRGRVYEQYF. The V gene is TRBV4-3, the J gene TRBJ2-5; no reliable D call. Matching the DNA end better, TRBJ2-7 makes the J call doubtful. CDR3 size: 15 residues. Germline V gene sequence: CDR1 LGHNA, CDR2 YSLEER.